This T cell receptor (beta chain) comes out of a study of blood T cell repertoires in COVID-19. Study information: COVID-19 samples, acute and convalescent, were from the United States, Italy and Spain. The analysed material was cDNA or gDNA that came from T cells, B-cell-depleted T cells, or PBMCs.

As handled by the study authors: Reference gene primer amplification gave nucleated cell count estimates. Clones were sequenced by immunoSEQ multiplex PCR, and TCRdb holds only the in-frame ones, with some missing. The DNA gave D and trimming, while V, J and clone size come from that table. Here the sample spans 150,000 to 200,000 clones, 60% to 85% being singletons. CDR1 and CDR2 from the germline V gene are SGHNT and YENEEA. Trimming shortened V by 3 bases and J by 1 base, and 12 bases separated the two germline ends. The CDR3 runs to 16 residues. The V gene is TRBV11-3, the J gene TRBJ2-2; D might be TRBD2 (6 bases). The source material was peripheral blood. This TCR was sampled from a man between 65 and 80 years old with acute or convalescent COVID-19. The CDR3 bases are TGTGCCAGCAGCTTGGCCGGGACTTTGAACACCGGGGAGCTGTTTTTT. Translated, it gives CASSLAGTLNTGELFF.